The 5 T cell receptor beta chains listed next were all sequenced from one sample in a study of blood T cell repertoires in COVID-19. Measured with immunoSEQ multiplex PCR; TCRdb has only the in-frame clones, and not every one. Here the sample spans over 250,000 clones, around 89% being singletons. The sequenced sample was peripheral blood. The source is a woman aged 35 to 49 who had recovered from COVID-19.

This clone was observed a single time. The rearrangement joins TRBV7-8 to TRBJ2-1; 13 nucleotides align to TRBD2. J gave up 9 bases and V 5 bases, and 7 bases lay outside the gene matches. The CDR3 covers 15 residues. Germline V lookup: CDR1 SGHVS, CDR2 FQNEAQ. Here the CDR3 reads CASSPHGLAGAEQFF. The DNA of the CDR3 is TGTGCCAGCAGCCCCCACGGACTAGCGGGAGCTGAGCAGTTCTTC. Full variable domain (missing parts from reference TRBV7-8 and TRBJ2-1): GAGVSQSPRYKVAKRGQDVALRCDPISGHVSLFWYQQALGQGPEFLTYFQNEAQLDKSGLPSDRFFAERPEGSVSTLKIQRTQQEDSAVYLCASSPHGLAGAEQFFGPGTRLTVL.

The chain links TRBV29-1 to TRBJ1-2; a possible D gene is TRBD1 (6 bases). V was trimmed by 6 bases and J by 14 bases, leaving 28 bases between them. Germline V gives CDR1 SQVTM, CDR2 ANQGSEA. This CDR3 is 14 amino acids long. The DNA for the CDR3 is TGCAGCGTCGCCCCCCGAGGGTGGACAGCCCCGGGGACCTTC. Protein sequence: CSVAPRGWTAPGTF.

This chain joins TRBV11-2 and TRBJ1-1; no clear D gene. Germline V gives CDR1 SGHAT, CDR2 FQNNGV. This CDR3 is 14 amino acids long. Trimming removed 5 bases at V and 10 bases at J, with 20 bases between. CDR3 in amino acids: CASSAAGGPRGAFF. The DNA of the CDR3 is TGTGCCAGCAGCGCCGCCGGAGGCCCACGGGGAGCTTTCTTT.

The chain employs TRBV27 and TRBJ2-1, with 13 bases fitting TRBD2. This CDR3 contains 13 residues. Trimming removed 6 bases from V and 7 bases from J; junction bases left unmatched: 0. In germline, CDR1 is MNHEY, CDR2 SMNVEV (reference sequence). The CDR3 loop is CASRGLAGNEQFF. In DNA, the CDR3 is TGTGCCAGCAGGGGACTAGCGGGGAATGAGCAGTTCTTC.

This chain uses TRBV7-8 with TRBJ1-2; 7 bases agree with TRBD1. The J segment lost 0 bases and the V segment lost 5 bases, leaving 6 bases of the junction unmatched. Germline V gene sequence: CDR1 SGHVS, CDR2 FQNEAQ. The CDR3 covers 15 residues. The CDR3 protein is CASSPRQGPNYGYTF. DNA of the CDR3: TGTGCCAGCAGCCCCCGACAGGGCCCTAACTATGGCTACACCTTC.